This is a list of T cell receptor beta chains from one sample in a study of PD-L1 blockade in urothelial cancer. Repertoires were generated with immunoSEQ multiplex PCR, while TCRdb's copy carries only in-frame clones and drops some. This table holds more than 50,000 clones, around 80% found once. The specimen was PBMCs, collected around atezolizumab (anti-PD-L1) treatment. Every receptor here comes from a man aged 65 to 79 with urothelial cancer. CDR3s include the opening cysteine and the closing phenylalanine or tryptophan. Fields, in order: V gene, J gene, CDR3 protein.

v_gene: TRBV6-5
j_gene: TRBJ2-1
CDR3aa: CASRAGVSYNEQFF

v_gene: TRBV11-3
j_gene: TRBJ2-1
CDR3aa: CASSLRTGAGNEQFF

v_gene: TRBV5-1
j_gene: TRBJ2-2
CDR3aa: CASSLGRGESSTGELFF

v_gene: TRBV5-1
j_gene: TRBJ2-3
CDR3aa: CASSFERDSLTDTQYF

v_gene: TRBV5-1
j_gene: TRBJ2-7
CDR3aa: CASSLAGNYEQYF

v_gene: TRBV19
j_gene: TRBJ1-5
CDR3aa: CASLDRLDQPQHF

v_gene: TRBV2
j_gene: TRBJ2-2
CDR3aa: CASSRPGQGSPGELFF

v_gene: TRBV18
j_gene: TRBJ1-1
CDR3aa: CASSPETGGYTEAFF

v_gene: TRBV15
j_gene: TRBJ1-3
CDR3aa: CATMDRGIGNTIYF

v_gene: TRBV5-4
j_gene: TRBJ2-5
CDR3aa: CASSSGLAGGGETQYF

v_gene: TRBV6-6
j_gene: TRBJ1-5
CDR3aa: CASSYPDSYQPQHF

v_gene: TRBV2
j_gene: TRBJ1-2
CDR3aa: CASRLDKVRGYTF

v_gene: TRBV30
j_gene: TRBJ2-5
CDR3aa: CAWSVAGVRETQYF

v_gene: TRBV11-1
j_gene: TRBJ1-1
CDR3aa: CASSLRGPQGADTEAFF

v_gene: TRBV2
j_gene: TRBJ2-7
CDR3aa: CASSEPPGASYEQYF

v_gene: TRBV6-1
j_gene: TRBJ2-3
CDR3aa: CASSLFTDTQYF

v_gene: TRBV10-3
j_gene: TRBJ2-2
CDR3aa: CAISRGTGDLTGELFF

v_gene: TRBV2
j_gene: TRBJ1-1
CDR3aa: CASSADREDTEAFF

v_gene: TRBV5-1
j_gene: TRBJ2-1
CDR3aa: CASSSGQSYNEQFF

v_gene: TRBV6-1
j_gene: TRBJ1-2
CDR3aa: CASIPWGGLGYGYTF

v_gene: TRBV27
j_gene: TRBJ2-7
CDR3aa: CASSPPGQGAQRQYF